The present entry profiles one T cell receptor beta chain with its context. Its antigen is undetermined. The PCR had 60 Vbeta and 13 Jbeta primers. The method was immunoSEQ multiplex PCR; TCRdb's version includes in-frame clones alone and lacks a portion of them. The table shows 180,000 or so clones, with 75% to 90% occurring only once. This specimen comes from a study of cytomegalovirus exposure and HLA in healthy donors. The germline V gene encodes CDR1 LNHNV and CDR2 YYDKDF (reference sequence). Losses at the gene ends were 0 bases for V and 0 bases for J; bases not matched to a gene: 11. This CDR3 is built from 20 residues. Study conclusions and caveats: Researchers reported that a few CMV-associated chains were confirmed in vitro as CMV antigen-specific. Relative to the approximately 700-donor mean, N-insertions were reportedly fewer in an Asian-associated ancestry cluster in a later analysis. Sequencing likely generated an artifact that appeared as a cluster of highly shared sequence variants.

The receptor's source is a woman aged 45 to 65 in good health and CMV-seropositive. The rearrangement uses TRBV15 and TRBJ2-1; 10 bases are shared with TRBD1. The specimen sequenced was PBMCs. The CDR3 nucleotides read TGTGCCACCAGCAGAGAGAGAAGGACAGGGGGTCTAGGCTCCTACAATGAGCAGTTCTTC. As protein: CATSRERRTGGLGSYNEQFF.